Listed below are T cell receptor beta chains from one sample, sequenced in a study of T cells in Graves' hyperthyroidism and ophthalmopathy. TCRdb passed the multiplex PCR reads through MiXCR, listing each CDR3 protein once. The data hold about 410,000 distinct CDR3 sequences, with 14% to 15% observed a single time. Sequencing input: blood. These receptors were taken from a man aged 18 to 35 with Graves' ophthalmopathy. The CDR3 runs from the conserved cysteine through the conserved F or W. The order of the fields is J gene, V gene, D gene, clone size, CDR3 DNA, CDR3 protein. A D gene is named only where the DNA matches it firmly. Where a row states a size, it is once, few, many or the class of an expanded clone; other rows omit it.

TRBJ1-2 | TRBV2 | TRBD1 | many | TGTGCCGGCGAGGGACAGCCGTTTAACTATGGCTACACCTTC | CAGEGQPFNYGYTF
TRBJ2-5 | TRBV19 | . | . | . | CASSISVRVLGETQYF
TRBJ2-1 | TRBV4-1 | TRBD2 | many | TGCGCCAGCAGCCAAGTCCCACTGAGCGGGAGGAACCATGAGCAGTTCTTC | CASSQVPLSGRNHEQFF
TRBJ1-2 | TRBV12-3/TRBV12-4 | TRBD1 | . | TGTGCCAGCAGCTGGGACAGGGGAATCTATGGCTACACCTTC | CASSWDRGIYGYTF
TRBJ1-1 | TRBV11-3 | . | many | TGTGCCAGCAGCTTAGAAGGGAGGGAAGGTTTCTTT | CASSLEGREGFF
TRBJ1-6 | TRBV27 | . | many | TGTGCCAGCAGTTTACCGAGGGGAGGTCGGAATTCACCCCTCCACTTT | CASSLPRGGRNSPLHF
TRBJ2-7 | TRBV10-1 | TRBD2 | . | TGCGCCAGCAGTGCCGGGACTAGCGGGAGGGCCGGGTCCTACGAGCAGTACTTC | CASSAGTSGRAGSYEQYF
TRBJ1-1 | TRBV12-3/TRBV12-4 | TRBD1 | few | TGTGCCAGCAGTTTAGCGTTTACAGGGGGCGACCGAACAGGTGAAGCTTTCTTT | CASSLAFTGGDRTGEAFF
TRBJ1-1 | TRBV12-3/TRBV12-4 | TRBD1 | many | TGTGCCAGCAGATCAGGGGGCCACACTGAAGCTTTCTTT | CASRSGGHTEAFF
TRBJ2-1 | TRBV11-2 | TRBD1 | many | TGTGCCAGCAGCTTAGTTTCAGGGGGCATCCACAATGAGCAGTTCTTC | CASSLVSGGIHNEQFF
TRBJ1-2 | TRBV2 | . | many | TGTGCCAGCAGTGAGGTCAGCTCTAACTATGGCTACACCTTC | CASSEVSSNYGYTF
TRBJ1-1 | TRBV7-9 | . | . | TGTGCCAGCAGCCCGAGACAGTCGCTTAACACTGAAGCTTTCTTT | CASSPRQSLNTEAFF
TRBJ1-4 | TRBV20-1 | . | few | TGCATTGGGAAGAGGGCAACTAATGAAAAACTGTTTTTT | CIGKRATNEKLFF
TRBJ1-4 | TRBV14 | . | few | TGTGCCAGCAGTTCAGGTCCCCGTAATGAAAAACTGTTTTTT | CASSSGPRNEKLFF
TRBJ1-2 | TRBV12-5 | . | many | TGTGCTAGTGGTAGACAACAGCTCCGAAGGAGCTATGGCTACACCTTC | CASGRQQLRRSYGYTF
TRBJ2-7 | TRBV27 | . | many | TGTGCCAGCATTAAATCAGGAAACGGGGCCTACGAGCAGTACTTC | CASIKSGNGAYEQYF
TRBJ1-1 | TRBV18 | TRBD1 | many | TGTGCCAGCTCACGAGACAGGGAGGGCACTGAAGCTTTCTTT | CASSRDREGTEAFF
TRBJ2-3 | TRBV5-1 | . | many | TGCGCCAGCAGCACGGACAGACCTAGCACAGATACGCAGTATTTT | CASSTDRPSTDTQYF
TRBJ2-7 | TRBV5-1 | . | few | TGCGCCAGCAGCTTGGGACGGCCAGACCATCTTTACGAGCAGTACTTC | CASSLGRPDHLYEQYF
TRBJ2-7 | TRBV5-1 | TRBD1 | few | TGCGCCAGCAGGGAAGAGGGGGCGAGGGACGAGCAGTACTTC | CASREEGARDEQYF
TRBJ2-7 | TRBV15 | . | . | TGTGCCACCAGCAGAGACAGGACCTACGAGCAGTACTTC | CATSRDRTYEQYF
TRBJ2-6 | TRBV6-1 | . | many | TGTGCCAGCAACGGCCGTCACTCTGGGGCCAACGTCCTGACTTTC | CASNGRHSGANVLTF
TRBJ1-2 | TRBV11-2 | . | many | TGTGCCAGCAGGCGGACGGGGAACTATGGCTACACCTTC | CASRRTGNYGYTF
TRBJ2-7 | TRBV5-1 | TRBD2 | many | TGCGCCAGCGCCGAGGGACTAGCTGGAGACGAGCAGTACTTC | CASAEGLAGDEQYF
TRBJ1-2 | TRBV18 | . | many | TGTGCCAGCTCACCACAGAAACAGGGCTATGGCTACACCTTC | CASSPQKQGYGYTF
TRBJ1-2 | TRBV2 | TRBD1 | many | TGTGCCAGCAGTGAAGAGGGACAGGGGCGAAACTATGGCTACACCTTC | CASSEEGQGRNYGYTF
TRBJ2-1 | TRBV7-6 | TRBD2 | . | TGTGCCAGCAGCACTAGCGGGAGGAACGAGCAGTTCTTC | CASSTSGRNEQFF
TRBJ1-5 | TRBV11-2 | . | . | TGTGCCAGCAGCTTTCATGGGACCGGGTTGGGCAATCAGCCCCAGCATTTT | CASSFHGTGLGNQPQHF
TRBJ1-3 | TRBV18 | . | many | TGTGCCACCCGGACGGATGGAAACACCATATATTTT | CATRTDGNTIYF
TRBJ1-6 | TRBV6-1 | . | few | TGTGCAAGCCATCCAGGGAACTCCTATAATTCACCCCTCCACTTT | CASHPGNSYNSPLHF
TRBJ2-7 | TRBV20-1 | . | many | TGCAGTGCTAGTCCCAGGAGTAACTACGAGCAGTACTTC | CSASPRSNYEQYF
TRBJ2-1 | TRBV14 | TRBD2 | . | TGTGCCAGCAGCCACCCTAGCGGCTCCTACAATGAGCAGTTCTTC | CASSHPSGSYNEQFF
TRBJ2-5 | TRBV6-1 | TRBD2 | few | TGTGCCAGCAGTCGGGGACAGTTTGTAGGGACTAGCGGGAGGACCTTCCAAGAGACCCAGTACTTC | CASSRGQFVGTSGRTFQETQYF
TRBJ2-7 | TRBV6-1 | . | many | TGTGCCAGCAGTGTCATCCTGGGGGGACTGATGGGGATCGAGCAGTACTTC | CASSVILGGLMGIEQYF
TRBJ1-1 | TRBV11-2 | . | many | TGTGCCAGCAGCCGGGAGGGCAGGGAAAGGGCTGAAGCTTTCTTT | CASSREGRERAEAFF
TRBJ2-7 | TRBV6-1 | . | . | TGTGCCAGCAGTTCCCCCTCTGCCAGGGGATCCTACGAGCAGTACTTC | CASSSPSARGSYEQYF
TRBJ1-6 | TRBV27 | . | . | TGTGCCAGCAGTTTATCCAGGGGAAGGTCCTATAATTCACCCCTCCACTTT | CASSLSRGRSYNSPLHF
TRBJ2-1 | TRBV10-1 | TRBD2 | many | TGCGCCAGGACTGGGACTAGCGGGGCTCGGGAGCAGTTCTTC | CARTGTSGAREQFF
TRBJ2-2 | TRBV10-2 | . | few | TGCGCCAGCAGTGAAATAGCGGTCCTTAACACCGGGGAGCTGTTTTTT | CASSEIAVLNTGELFF
TRBJ1-6 | TRBV7-3 | TRBD1 | many | TGTGCCAGCAGCTCACAGGGGGCTCAAAATTCACCCCTCCACTTT | CASSSQGAQNSPLHF
TRBJ2-3 | TRBV5-1 | TRBD2 | few | TGCGCCAGCAGCTTGGTCCGTAGCGGGGGGAACACAGATACGCAGTATTTT | CASSLVRSGGNTDTQYF
TRBJ1-1 | TRBV11-2 | . | many | TGTGCCAGCAGCTTACGGGACGGGGGCACTGAAGCTTTCTTT | CASSLRDGGTEAFF
TRBJ2-7 | TRBV6-5 | . | . | TGTGCCAGCAGTTACTCACAGGGGGGGTACGAGCAGTACTTC | CASSYSQGGYEQYF
TRBJ2-5 | TRBV6-1 | . | many | TGTGCCAGCACCCCGGGACGGCTATTAGAGACCCAGTACTTC | CASTPGRLLETQYF
TRBJ2-1 | TRBV12-3/TRBV12-4 | . | few | TGTGCCAGTACGGGGGGCGGTTCCTACAATGAGCAGTTCTTC | CASTGGGSYNEQFF
TRBJ2-5 | TRBV7-3 | . | many | TGTGCCAGCAGCCTATGGGGAAACGATAGGGAGACCCAGTACTTC | CASSLWGNDRETQYF
TRBJ2-2 | TRBV28 | . | many | TGTGCCAGCAGTTCCGGAAATGCCGGGGAGCTGTTTTTT | CASSSGNAGELFF
TRBJ1-2 | TRBV12-3/TRBV12-4 | . | many | TGTGCCAGCAGCTTAGGAATTTATGGCTACACCTTC | CASSLGIYGYTF
TRBJ2-7 | TRBV11-3 | TRBD1 | many | TGTGCCAGCAGCGAGATCGACAGGGGGCTTTACGAGCAGTACTTC | CASSEIDRGLYEQYF
TRBJ1-3 | TRBV20-1 | . | many | TGCAGTGCAAAACCGGGCCCTGGGTCTGGAAACACCATATATTTT | CSAKPGPGSGNTIYF
TRBJ2-1 | TRBV7-6 | TRBD2 | many | TGTGCCAGCAGCTTAGGAGCCCGACCCGGGACTAGCAGACCCAATGAGCAGTTCTTC | CASSLGARPGTSRPNEQFF
TRBJ2-7 | TRBV5-5 | . | many | TGTGCCAGCAGCTTGTTACGGTTCTCCTACGAGCAGTACTTC | CASSLLRFSYEQYF
TRBJ1-4 | TRBV2 | TRBD1 | many | TGTGCCAGCGGTACGACAGGGGCTAATGAAAAACTGTTTTTT | CASGTTGANEKLFF